This TCR beta chain stems from a study of blood T cell repertoires in COVID-19. The V and J ends lost 0 bases and 6 bases, in that order; junction bases with no gene match: 8. Germline lookup yields CDR1 LGHDT and CDR2 YNNKEL (reference sequence). The CDR3 runs to 16 residues. Sequenced by immunoSEQ multiplex PCR; TCRdb stores in-frame clones only, minus some. The data hold some 200,000 clones, with 87% observed a single time. The J gene is TRBJ2-3, the V gene TRBV3-1 (or the pseudogene TRBV3-2); 8 bases line up with TRBD2. The TCR originated in a woman under 30 who had recovered from COVID-19. Sequenced material: peripheral blood. This CDR3 reads CASSQDHKRERDTQYF. The DNA for the CDR3 is TGTGCCAGCAGCCAAGATCACAAGCGGGAGAGGGATACGCAGTATTTT.